A single sample is the source of the 26 T cell receptor beta chains below, sequenced in a study of blood T cell repertoires in COVID-19. The repertoire was sequenced with immunoSEQ multiplex PCR; TCRdb's copy has only in-frame clones and lacks some. Of 200,000 to 300,000 clones in the sample, around 86% were seen once. Sequencing used PBMCs or T cells enriched from blood (not recorded which). The source is a man aged 40-49 years who had recovered from COVID-19.

This clone was detected ten times or more. The chain links TRBV7-2 to TRBJ1-3, with 8 bases identical to TRBD1. There are 13 residues in the CDR3. The trim removed 3 bases at V and 8 bases at J, leaving 3 bases unmatched. The V gene's germline CDR1 is SGHTA and CDR2 FQGNSA. The DNA for the CDR3 is TGTGCCAGCAGCTTGGGACAGGAGGACACCATATATTTT. It yields the protein CASSLGQEDTIYF.

The V call is TRBV10-3, the J call TRBJ2-1, with D maybe TRBD1 (6 bases). The germline gives CDR1 ENHRY, CDR2 SYGVKD. The V end was cut by 6 bases, the J end by 9 bases, with 12 bases between. The CDR3 sequence is 12 residues long. CDR3 amino acids: CAISTGLGEQFF. Written as DNA, the CDR3 is TGTGCCATCAGCACAGGGTTGGGTGAGCAGTTCTTC.

J is TRBJ2-7 and V is TRBV28; 7 bases fit TRBD2. The CDR3 runs to 15 residues. V was clipped by 6 bases and J by 2 bases; unmatched bases: 10. Per germline, CDR1 MDHEN and CDR2 SYDVKM. For the CDR3, the DNA is TGTGCCAGCAGCCCAAGGGGAGCGGGAACCTACGAGCAGTACTTC. Its translation is CASSPRGAGTYEQYF.

This clone was seen a single time. The V and J genes are TRBV19 and TRBJ2-3, with TRBD1 matching 9 bases. CDR1 LNHDA and CDR2 SQIVND come from the germline V gene (reference sequence). CDR3 length: 15 amino acids. The ends lost 5 bases at V and 4 bases at J; junction bases unmatched: 7. The CDR3 DNA reads as TGTGCCAGTAGTCCCGGGACAGGGATCCCAGATACGCAGTATTTT. It is translated as CASSPGTGIPDTQYF.

The chain carries TRBV7-2 and TRBJ1-1; maybe TRBD1 (6 bases). Germline lookup yields CDR1 SGHTA and CDR2 FQGNSA. The CDR3 sequence is 13 residues long. Between the trimmed V and J ends, which lost 5 bases and 4 bases, there was a span of 11 bases. The CDR3, as DNA: TGTGCCAGCAGCACCCAAGGGGGCACTGAAGCTTTCTTT. Its translation is CASSTQGGTEAFF.

The J gene is TRBJ1-1, the V gene TRBV7-2; D is uncertain. Germline loops: CDR1 SGHTA, CDR2 FQGNSA. The V end lost 5 bases, the J end lost 3 bases, and 19 bases lay between the germline ends. The CDR3 is 16 amino acids. Written as DNA, the CDR3 is TGTGCCAGCAGCCCATCCCCCAGGCCCTCGCACACTGAAGCTTTCTTT. It specifies CASSPSPRPSHTEAFF.

In its sample, this clone was seen a few times. V and J are TRBV28 and TRBJ1-5, with 9 bases lining up with TRBD1. V was pared by 6 bases and J by 6 bases, with 6 bases of the junction left unmatched. CDR1 MDHEN and CDR2 SYDVKM come from the germline V gene. This CDR3 contains 14 residues. CDR3 bases: TGTGCCAGCAGGGGGGACAGGGCAGCTCAGCCCCAGCATTTT. Protein sequence: CASRGDRAAQPQHF.

This clone was counted once. The chain couples TRBV19 to TRBJ1-5; 7 bases align to TRBD1. V was pared by 4 bases and J by 3 bases, with 6 bases of the junction left unmatched. Germline V lookup: CDR1 LNHDA, CDR2 SQIVND (reference sequence). This CDR3 is 15 amino acids long. The CDR3 protein is CASSREGAANQPQHF. DNA of the CDR3: TGTGCCAGTAGTAGAGAGGGGGCAGCCAATCAGCCCCAGCATTTT.

J is TRBJ2-6 and V is TRBV7-2; TRBD1 is a possible D gene (6 bases). Per germline, CDR1 SGHTA and CDR2 FQGNSA. The V end lost 4 bases, the J end lost 4 bases, and 11 bases lay between the germline ends. CDR3 length: 15 residues. Here the CDR3 DNA reads TGTGCCAGCAGCTGGGGGCCAGCGGGGGCCAACGTCCTGACTTTC. Protein: CASSWGPAGANVLTF.

J is TRBJ2-3 and V is TRBV6-1, with 7 bases that match TRBD2. V lost 3 bases and J lost 2; bases outside the gene matches: 5. Germline CDR1 is MNHNS and CDR2 is SASEGT. There are 15 residues in the CDR3. This CDR3 reads CASSEGGGLTDTQYF. The DNA for the CDR3 is TGTGCCAGCAGTGAGGGGGGGGGTCTCACAGATACGCAGTATTTT.

This chain joins TRBV18 and TRBJ1-1; tentatively, D is TRBD1 (6 bases). Germline CDR1 reads KGHSH; CDR2 reads LQKENI. Trimming shortened V by 1 base and J by 0 bases, and 9 bases separated the two germline ends. The CDR3 is 15 amino acids. The CDR3 DNA reads as TGTGCCAGCTCACCACTAGACAGGTTGAACACTGAAGCTTTCTTT. Its protein is CASSPLDRLNTEAFF.

The chain recombines TRBV14 with TRBJ2-3; 10 bases align to TRBD1. The CDR3 is 20 residues long. The J segment lost 4 bases and the V segment lost 0 bases, leaving 16 bases of the junction unmatched. The germline gives CDR1 SGHDN, CDR2 FVKESK. CDR3 coding DNA: TGTGCCAGCAGCCAAGATAGGAAGACAGGGGGCAGGTTCTATGCAGATACGCAGTATTTT. Protein sequence: CASSQDRKTGGRFYADTQYF.

The rearrangement joins TRBV18 to TRBJ1-2; TRBD1 matches 8 bases. V lost 3 bases, J lost 0 bases, and 6 bases stayed unmatched. In germline, CDR1 is KGHSH, CDR2 LQKENI. CDR3 size: 16 residues. CDR3 sequence: CASSPSGTGPNYGYTF. The CDR3 region has the DNA TGTGCCAGCTCACCGAGCGGGACAGGCCCTAACTATGGCTACACCTTC.

For this clone: Other nucleotide sequences from this sample produce the same CDR3. This chain links TRBV5-1 with TRBJ2-2; 7 bases agree with TRBD1. This CDR3 is built from 15 residues. V was clipped by 0 bases and J by 4 bases; unmatched bases: 3. Per the germline V gene, CDR1 is SGHRS and CDR2 is YFSETQ. The CDR3 loop is CASSLGQGGTGELFF. The CDR3 nucleotides read TGCGCCAGCAGCTTGGGACAGGGCGGCACCGGGGAGCTGTTTTTT.

The CDR3 protein is CASSLANFNEKLFF. The CDR3 nucleotides are TGTGCCAGCAGCTTAGCCAACTTTAATGAAAAACTGTTTTTT. V gene TRBV13 combines with J gene TRBJ1-4; D call uncertain. This CDR3 has 14 amino acids. Trimming left V 1 base short and J 4 bases short, with 7 bases between. CDR1 is PRHDT and CDR2 is FYEKMQ in the germline V gene (reference sequence).

This chain uses TRBV7-8 with TRBJ1-1, with D maybe TRBD1 (6 bases). The CDR3 has 15 amino acids. V lost 5 bases and J lost 11, with 24 bases in between. CDR1 and CDR2 from the germline V gene are SGHVS and FQNEAQ. This CDR3 is CASSPIIGGTRSAFF. For the CDR3, the DNA is TGTGCCAGCAGCCCGATAATAGGGGGAACACGATCGGCTTTCTTT. Complete variable domain (other parts from reference TRBV7-8 and TRBJ1-1): GAGVSQSPRYKVAKRGQDVALRCDPISGHVSLFWYQQALGQGPEFLTYFQNEAQLDKSGLPSDRFFAERPEGSVSTLKIQRTQQEDSAVYLCASSPIIGGTRSAFFGQGTRLTVV.

V gene TRBV30 combines with J gene TRBJ1-1; D is perhaps TRBD1 (5 bases). Deletions cut 6 bases from V and 0 bases from J, with 11 bases between. The CDR3 spans 13 residues. CDR1 and CDR2 (germline): GTSNPN, SVGIG (reference sequence). This chain's CDR3 is CACFGAMNTEAFF. CDR3 DNA: TGTGCCTGCTTTGGGGCTATGAACACTGAAGCTTTCTTT. The full variable domain, in which reference TRBV30 and TRBJ1-1 provide the parts outside the CDR3, is SQTIHQWPATLVQPVGSPLSLECTVEGTSNPNLYWYRQAAGRGLQLLFYSVGIGQISSEVPQNLSASRPQDRQFILSSKKLLLSDSGFYLCACFGAMNTEAFFGQGTRLTVV.

The CDR3 bases are TGCGCCAGCAGCTTGGTGGCCAGGGCCTCCACTAATGAAAAACTGTTTTTT. Residues: CASSLVARASTNEKLFF. The chain uses TRBV5-1 and TRBJ1-4, with a weak D call TRBD1 (5 bases). V was clipped by 0 bases and J by 2 bases, with 14 bases between them. Germline values: CDR1 SGHRS, CDR2 YFSETQ. This CDR3 has 17 amino acids.

This chain connects TRBV29-1 to TRBJ2-5, with 11 bases matching TRBD1. The germline V gene encodes CDR1 SQVTM and CDR2 ANQGSEA. V lost 6 bases, J lost 2 bases, and 17 bases stayed unmatched. CDR3 length equals 18 residues. CDR3 DNA: TGCAGCGTAGATCCGGGACAGGGGGTCACCCAAAATCAAGAGACCCAGTACTTC. Translating it yields CSVDPGQGVTQNQETQYF.

The chain has TRBV7-2 and TRBJ2-7, with D possibly matching TRBD2 (6 bases). V gave up 3 bases and J gave up 6 bases, with 21 bases separating them. The CDR3 is 16 amino acids. From germline, CDR1 is SGHTA and CDR2 FQGNSA. The CDR3 loop reads CASSFASTSLPLEQYF. CDR3 coding DNA: TGTGCCAGCAGCTTCGCCTCCACTAGCCTCCCCCTCGAGCAGTACTTC.

CDR3 region: CASSRGLDIAKNIQYF. The CDR3 region has the DNA TGTGCCAGCAGCCGCGGACTAGATATAGCCAAAAACATTCAGTACTTC. The chain joins TRBV11-2 to TRBJ2-4; 7 nucleotides agree with TRBD2. The ends lost 5 bases at V and 0 bases at J; junction bases unmatched: 7. Germline loops: CDR1 SGHAT, CDR2 FQNNGV. This CDR3 has 16 residues.

J is TRBJ2-7 and V is TRBV4-1; D may be TRBD2 (6 bases). V lost 6 bases, J lost 1 base, and 7 bases lay in between. This CDR3 contains 12 residues. CDR1 and CDR2 (germline): MGHRA, YSYEKL. The CDR3 loop reads CASSGGSYEQYF. CDR3 bases: TGCGCCAGCAGTGGGGGGTCCTACGAGCAGTACTTC.

The V gene is TRBV28, the J gene TRBJ1-6; the D is unclear. Germline V gene data show CDR1 as MDHEN and CDR2 as SYDVKM. The CDR3 is 14 residues long. Trimming took 10 bases from V and 6 from J, leaving 16 bases between them. The CDR3 reads CATTSQAFNSPLHF. As DNA, the CDR3 is TGTGCCACCACCAGCCAGGCTTTTAATTCACCCCTCCACTTT. Full variable domain (outside the CDR3, taken from reference TRBV28 and TRBJ1-6): DVKVTQSSRYLVKRTGEKVFLECVQDMDHENMFWYRQDPGLGLRLIYFSYDVKMKEKGDIPEGYSVSREKKERFSLILESASTNQTSMYLCATTSQAFNSPLHFGNGTRLTVT.

The V and J genes are TRBV18 and TRBJ1-1; 8 bases are shared with TRBD1. Trimming took 6 bases from V and 1 from J; bases not matched to a gene: 4. Germline V gene data show CDR1 as KGHSH and CDR2 as LQKENI. CDR3 size: 14 residues. CDR3 DNA sequence: TGTGCCAGCTCGCGGGGACAGGCGAACACTGAAGCTTTCTTT. It specifies CASSRGQANTEAFF.

This chain connects TRBV7-9 to TRBJ1-5; the D is unclear. The V end was cut by 0 bases, the J end by 0 bases, with 3 bases between. This CDR3 region has 14 residues. Looked up from germline, CDR1 is SEHNR and CDR2 is FQNEAQ (reference sequence). Here the CDR3 reads CASSLANSNQPQHF. The CDR3 bases are TGTGCCAGCAGCTTAGCCAATAGCAATCAGCCCCAGCATTTT.

V gene TRBV15 combines with J gene TRBJ2-2; 8 bases fit TRBD2. CDR1 and CDR2 (germline): LNHNV, YYDKDF (reference sequence). This CDR3 spans 15 amino acids. J lost 6 bases, V lost 3 bases, and 6 bases had no gene match. Here the CDR3 reads CATSRSSGISGELFF. As DNA, the CDR3 is TGTGCCACCAGCAGGAGTAGCGGGATCTCCGGGGAGCTGTTTTTT.